The clone carrying this T cell receptor (beta chain) has just a few counts. TCRdb re-called the RACE reads with MiXCR, one entry per CDR3 protein. This sample yields over 100,000 distinct CDR3 sequences, of which 9.2% are seen a single time; 3.1% belongs to the top ten. This record comes from a study of human T cells and chemical hapten exposure. The time point here: patch test 2, 6 weeks after DPC sensitization. Indicated treatment: therapeutic diphenylcyclopropenone sensitization with weekly scalp DPC. This sample comprised whole blood, obtained in connection with sensitization to the hapten diphenylcyclopropenone (DPC). The receptor was derived from a woman aged 40 to 50 with alopecia areata. Some clones in this sample may be carry-over from other donors' samples.

CDR3 sequence (DNA): TGTGCCAGCAGCAAAGATACGATATCCTACAATGAGCAGTTCTTC. Amino acid sequence: CASSKDTISYNEQFF. The gene calls are TRBV21-1 and TRBJ2-1. TRBV21-1 is a pseudogene. The CDR3 contains 15 residues.